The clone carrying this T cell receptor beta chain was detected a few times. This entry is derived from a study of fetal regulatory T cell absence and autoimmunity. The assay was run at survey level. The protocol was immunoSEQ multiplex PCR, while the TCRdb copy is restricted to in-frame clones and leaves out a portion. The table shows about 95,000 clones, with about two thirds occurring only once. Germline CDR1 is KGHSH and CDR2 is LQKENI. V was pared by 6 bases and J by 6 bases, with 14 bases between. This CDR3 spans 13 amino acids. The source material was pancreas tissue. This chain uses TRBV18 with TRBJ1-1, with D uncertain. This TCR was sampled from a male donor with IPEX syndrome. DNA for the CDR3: TGTGCCAGCTCGCCTGCATGGTGGGCTGAAGCTTTCTTT. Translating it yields CASSPAWWAEAFF.